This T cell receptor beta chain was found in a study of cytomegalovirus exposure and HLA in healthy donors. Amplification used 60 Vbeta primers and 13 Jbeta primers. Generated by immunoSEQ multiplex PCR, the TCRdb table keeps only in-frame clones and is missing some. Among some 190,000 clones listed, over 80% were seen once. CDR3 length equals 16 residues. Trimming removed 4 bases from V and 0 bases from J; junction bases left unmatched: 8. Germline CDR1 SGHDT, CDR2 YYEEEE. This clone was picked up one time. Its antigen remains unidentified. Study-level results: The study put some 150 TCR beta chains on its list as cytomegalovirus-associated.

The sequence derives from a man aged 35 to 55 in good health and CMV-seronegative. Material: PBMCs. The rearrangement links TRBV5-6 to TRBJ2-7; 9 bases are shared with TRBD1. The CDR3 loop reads CASSGRGTGNSYEQYF. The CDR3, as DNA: TGTGCCAGCAGCGGACGAGGGACAGGGAACTCCTACGAGCAGTACTTC. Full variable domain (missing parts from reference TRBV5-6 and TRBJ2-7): DAGVTQSPTHLIKTRGQQVTLRCSPKSGHDTVSWYQQALGQGPQFIFQYYEEEERQRGNFPDRFSGHQFPNYSSELNVNALLLGDSALYLCASSGRGTGNSYEQYFGPGTRLTVT.